The clone carrying this T cell receptor beta chain came up many times. These data originate in a study of T cells in Graves' hyperthyroidism and ophthalmopathy. With 6 bases clipped from V and 3 bases from J, the junction kept 8 bases outside the gene matches. Germline values: CDR1 MNHNS, CDR2 SASEGT. The CDR3 length is 15 residues. It was RNA transcripts that yielded the amplified TCR beta CDR3 regions. RT-PCR in the first round (using the HTBI primer set) targeted the TCR CDR3. TCRdb reanalysed the multiplex PCR reads using MiXCR and keeps one entry per CDR3 protein. The sample records under 700,000 distinct CDR3 sequences, 16% being singletons.

The chain links TRBV6-1 to TRBJ2-3; 8 bases line up with TRBD1. The sequencing input was blood. The TCR originated in a woman between 18 and 29 years old with Graves' hyperthyroidism. The CDR3 region has the DNA TGTGCCAGCAGAACAGACAGGGGTGGTACAGATACGCAGTATTTT. Protein sequence: CASRTDRGGTDTQYF.